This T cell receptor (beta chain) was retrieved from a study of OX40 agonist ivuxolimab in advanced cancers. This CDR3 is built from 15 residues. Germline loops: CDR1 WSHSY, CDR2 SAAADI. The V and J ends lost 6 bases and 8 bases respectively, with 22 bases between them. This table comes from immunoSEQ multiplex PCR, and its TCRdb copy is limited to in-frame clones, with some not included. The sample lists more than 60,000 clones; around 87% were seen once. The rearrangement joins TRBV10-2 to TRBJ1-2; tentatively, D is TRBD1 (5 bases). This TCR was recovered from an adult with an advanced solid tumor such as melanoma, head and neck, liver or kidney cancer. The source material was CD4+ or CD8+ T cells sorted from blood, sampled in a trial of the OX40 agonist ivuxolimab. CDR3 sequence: CASSNYGTRGEGYTF. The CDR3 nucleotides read TGCGCCAGCAGCAACTATGGGACGAGGGGCGAGGGCTACACCTTC.